The clone carrying this T cell receptor (beta chain) was seen repeatedly, ten times or more. Its antigen is currently unknown. The sample originates from a study of regulatory T cells in long-lasting Graves disease. Study results and limitations: More public clonotypes were shared by persistent patients (around 2,800) than by new patients (roughly 970). Favored gene segments in persistent disease were TRBV28, TRBJ1-2 and TRBJ2-5.

This CDR3 comprises 15 residues. V shed 4 bases and J 2 bases; nucleotides not matched to a gene: 6. Germline V CDR1 and CDR2: MNHEY, SMNVEV (reference sequence). CDR3 regions were amplified by Arm-PCR using iRepertoire HTBI primers to build TCR beta libraries. TCRdb analysed the multiplex PCR reads with MiXCR anew, one entry per CDR3 protein. Here the sample spans around 400,000 distinct CDR3 sequences, around a fifth being singletons. Time point denoted: persistent/refractory GD, antithyroid drugs over 5 years with positive TRAb. Scientists built the TCR library using RNA that was extracted from PBMCs.

The receptor's source is a female donor with Graves disease. The gene calls are TRBV27 and TRBJ2-7, with TRBD2 matching 9 bases. Sequencing used peripheral blood mononuclear cells (PBMCs), obtained when the disease was refractory, from a patient treated with antithyroid drugs. CDR3 coding DNA: TGTGCCAGCAGTTCGACTAGCGGCGCCGCCTACGAGCAGTACTTC. Translating gives CASSSTSGAAYEQYF.